One sample yielded the 25 T cell receptor beta chains listed below, sequenced in a study of T cell responses to AZD1222 COVID-19 vaccine. Libraries were prepared by immunoSEQ multiplex PCR; TCRdb keeps only in-frame clonotypes and omits some of them. The table has 150,000 or so clones, 75% to 95% seen once. This specimen consisted of peripheral blood, obtained on day 0 of AZD1222 vaccination. All receptors come from an adult in good health.

The chain uses TRBV5-6 and TRBJ1-5; unclear D gene. The CDR3 consists of 16 residues. V was pared by 0 bases and J by 5 bases, with 15 bases between. Germline lookup yields CDR1 SGHDT and CDR2 YYEEEE. The CDR3 reads CASSLGAGGSDQPQHF. DNA for the CDR3: TGTGCCAGCAGCTTGGGGGCAGGCGGTTCCGATCAGCCCCAGCATTTT.

This clone was seen a handful of times. The chain uses TRBV27 and TRBJ1-1; D is possibly TRBD1 (5 bases). Germline lookup yields CDR1 MNHEY and CDR2 SMNVEV (reference sequence). The length of the CDR3 is 13 residues. V was cut by 1 base and J by 5 bases, with 8 bases left in between. As DNA, the CDR3 is TGTGCCAGCAGTTTATTAGGGGAAACTGAAGCTTTCTTT. It translates to CASSLLGETEAFF.

This clone was seen once. V gene TRBV14 combines with J gene TRBJ1-4; maybe TRBD1 (6 bases). This CDR3 comprises 15 residues. V was pared by 7 bases and J by 1 base, with 13 bases between. In germline, CDR1 is SGHDN, CDR2 FVKESK. In DNA, the CDR3 is TGTGCCAGCACCCGGGGGGGCGAAACTAATGAAAAACTGTTTTTT. Its translation: CASTRGGETNEKLFF.

J is TRBJ2-5 and V is TRBV11-1; unclear D gene. The CDR3 extends over 12 amino acids. V lost 1 base, J lost 1 base, and 1 base lay in between. Germline V gene sequence: CDR1 SGHAT, CDR2 FQDESV (reference sequence). The CDR3 bases are TGTGCCAGCAGCTTAGTCCAAGAGACCCAGTACTTC. Protein product: CASSLVQETQYF.

CDR3 sequence: CASKARQGFNEQFF. CDR3 nucleotides: TGTGCCAGTAAGGCCCGACAGGGTTTCAATGAGCAGTTCTTC. The chain uses TRBV19 and TRBJ2-1, with 7 bases fitting TRBD1. The CDR3 runs to 14 residues. V trimming: 7 bases; J trimming: 6 bases; junction bases outside the gene matches: 9. Germline lookup yields CDR1 LNHDA and CDR2 SQIVND (reference sequence).

The chain links TRBV2 to TRBJ1-6; no clear D. This CDR3 is 17 amino acids long. Trimming left V 0 bases short and J 7 bases short, with 16 bases between. The germline V gene encodes CDR1 SNHLY and CDR2 FYNNEI. CDR3 nucleotide sequence: TGTGCCAGCAGTGAAGCTCCGGACCTCTCTACGAATTCACCCCTCCACTTT. Residues: CASSEAPDLSTNSPLHF.

This clone was counted only a few times. The V and J genes are TRBV6-4 and TRBJ2-2; perhaps TRBD2 as D (6 bases). The CDR3 runs to 14 residues. Germline assignment: CDR1 MRHNA and CDR2 SNTAGT. The V end lost 3 bases, the J end lost 1 base, and 6 bases lay between the germline ends. The CDR3 loop is CASSERGNTGELFF. CDR3 coding DNA: TGTGCCAGCAGTGAGCGGGGGAACACCGGGGAGCTGTTTTTT.

The chain recombines TRBV27 with TRBJ2-2; D possibly corresponds to TRBD2 (5 bases). This CDR3 contains 12 residues. V lost 2 bases to trimming and J lost 7 bases, with 5 bases between them. Germline CDR1 MNHEY, CDR2 SMNVEV (reference sequence). CDR3 sequence reads: CASSLAGGELFF. The CDR3 DNA is TGTGCCAGCAGTTTAGCGGGCGGGGAGCTGTTTTTT.

This sequence joins TRBV25-1 and TRBJ2-5; D unresolved. Germline-derived CDR1 and CDR2 are MGHDK and SYGVNS. The CDR3 covers 14 residues. V was clipped by 4 bases and J by 2 bases, with 11 bases between them. Written as DNA, the CDR3 is TGTGCCAGCAGTGCCCCGCACAGACAAGAGACCCAGTACTTC. Translating gives CASSAPHRQETQYF.

This rearrangement joins TRBV28 to TRBJ1-2, with 12 bases aligning to TRBD1. The J segment lost 1 base and the V segment lost 5 bases, leaving 11 bases of the junction unmatched. The CDR3 loop spans 18 amino acids. Germline CDR1 and CDR2: MDHEN and SYDVKM. CDR3 sequence (DNA): TGTGCCAGCAGTAATGCCGGGACAGGGGGCTTCGGTAACTATGGCTACACCTTC. Translating gives CASSNAGTGGFGNYGYTF.

This chain connects TRBV10-2 to TRBJ1-5, with D hard to call. CDR1 WSHSY and CDR2 SAAADI come from the germline V gene. The V end was cut by 3 bases, the J end by 7 bases, with 13 bases between. This CDR3 region has 14 residues. The chain's CDR3 is CASSEGPLGQPQHF. CDR3 coding DNA: TGCGCCAGCAGTGAAGGACCCCTGGGGCAGCCCCAGCATTTT.

This chain joins TRBV4-2 and TRBJ1-2, with a weak D call TRBD1 (5 bases). Germline assignment: CDR1 LGHNA and CDR2 YNFKEQ. This CDR3 has 16 amino acids. Trimming shortened V by 1 base and J by 6 bases, and 18 bases separated the two germline ends. The CDR3 nucleotides read TGTGCCAGCAGCCAAGGAGAAGGAACAGGATCGGATGGCTACACCTTC. Translation: CASSQGEGTGSDGYTF.

The chain joins TRBV12-3 or TRBV12-4 to TRBJ1-5; the D gene is possibly TRBD1 (5 bases). The CDR3 has 13 residues. Trimming took 7 bases from V and 1 from J, leaving 8 bases between them. In DNA, the CDR3 is TGTGCCAGCAACCCAGGGAGCAATCAGCCCCAGCATTTT. Translated, it gives CASNPGSNQPQHF.

The rearrangement uses TRBV4-3 and TRBJ2-7, with 11 positions matching TRBD1. This CDR3 comprises 16 residues. Per germline, CDR1 LGHNA and CDR2 YSLEER. V was clipped by 0 bases and J by 3 bases; unmatched bases: 4. CDR3 nucleotide sequence: TGCGCCAGCAGCCAAGATTGGGGGACAGGGGGCTACGAGCAGTACTTC. The encoded protein is CASSQDWGTGGYEQYF.

This clone was counted a single time. V usage is TRBV24-1 and J usage is TRBJ1-2; TRBD1 matches 8 bases. Germline CDR1 is KGHDR and CDR2 is SFDVKD. The CDR3 loop spans 14 amino acids. The V segment lost 3 bases and the J segment 4 bases; nucleotides outside the gene matches: 3. In DNA, the CDR3 is TGTGCCACCAGTGATCGACAGGGGCCCTATGGCTACACCTTC. Amino acids: CATSDRQGPYGYTF.

This chain links TRBV2 with TRBJ2-2, with 9 bases fitting TRBD1. The germline gives CDR1 SNHLY, CDR2 FYNNEI. The CDR3 totals 14 residues. The V segment lost 6 bases and the J segment 5 bases; nucleotides outside the gene matches: 4. CDR3 amino acids: CASRGQGWTGELFF. The CDR3 DNA follows: TGTGCCAGCAGAGGACAGGGGTGGACCGGGGAGCTGTTTTTT.

The CDR3 protein is CASSVRFGENTEAFF. CDR3 DNA: TGTGCCAGCAGCGTAAGATTTGGGGAGAACACTGAAGCTTTCTTT. V usage is TRBV9 and J usage is TRBJ1-1, with D unclear. The CDR3 contains 15 residues. Trimming cost V 1 base and J 1 base, with 11 bases left between them. Germline CDR1 is SGDLS and CDR2 is YYNGEE.

The chain uses TRBV5-1 and TRBJ2-7, with D perhaps TRBD1 or TRBD2 (5 bases each). The CDR3 is made up of 15 amino acids. CDR1 SGHRS and CDR2 YFSETQ come from the germline V gene. The V end lost 0 bases, the J end lost 2 bases, and 12 bases lay between the germline ends. As DNA, the CDR3 is TGCGCCAGCAGCTTGGGGGGGTATTCGGCCTACGAGCAGTACTTC. This codes for CASSLGGYSAYEQYF.

CDR3 sequence: CASSLLSRGVYNEQFF. CDR3 bases: TGTGCCAGCAGCTTATTGTCCAGGGGGGTCTACAATGAGCAGTTCTTC. The chain recombines TRBV7-8 with TRBJ2-1, with D tentatively TRBD1 (7 bases). V lost 2 bases and J 3 bases, leaving 14 bases between the germline ends. The V gene's germline CDR1 is SGHVS and CDR2 FQNEAQ. The length of the CDR3 is 16 residues.

V usage is TRBV7-9 and J usage is TRBJ1-4; the D gene is possibly TRBD1 (5 bases). V shed 0 bases and J shed 3 bases, with 5 bases lying between them. Looked up from germline, CDR1 is SEHNR and CDR2 is FQNEAQ (reference sequence). The CDR3 has 14 residues. The CDR3 sequence: CASSLAGANEKLFF. The CDR3 DNA reads TGTGCCAGCAGCTTAGCAGGGGCTAATGAAAAACTGTTTTTT.

This chain links TRBV5-1 with TRBJ1-6; no clear D gene. The ends were cut back, 3 bases at V and 9 bases at J, with 16 bases in the middle. CDR1 is SGHRS and CDR2 is YFSETQ in the germline V gene. This CDR3 region has 15 residues. The CDR3 DNA is TGCGCCAGCAGCTCCCGTCCCCAGGATAGTTCACCCCTCCACTTT. This gives the protein CASSSRPQDSSPLHF.

This clone was counted between two and nine times. This chain connects TRBV19 to TRBJ1-2, with unresolved D. Per germline, CDR1 LNHDA and CDR2 SQIVND (reference sequence). The CDR3 covers 14 residues. V dropped 7 bases and J dropped 11 bases, with 23 bases sitting between them. The CDR3 sequence: CASTLPRSGMGYTF. The CDR3 DNA reads TGTGCCAGTACCCTACCGCGGTCGGGGATGGGATACACCTTC.

The rearrangement joins TRBV6-1 to TRBJ1-2; 8 bases map to TRBD1. Trimming removed 1 base from V and 8 bases from J; junction bases left unmatched: 9. Germline CDR1 MNHNS, CDR2 SASEGT. The CDR3 has 15 amino acids. The CDR3 bases are TGTGCCAGCAGTGAAGACCCACGGGGACAGGAAGGCTACACCTTC. Its protein product is CASSEDPRGQEGYTF.

The rearrangement joins TRBV4-1 to TRBJ2-6; D unclear. The CDR3 sequence is 16 residues long. The germline V gene encodes CDR1 MGHRA and CDR2 YSYEKL. The V end lost 2 bases, the J end lost 1 base, and 9 bases lay between the germline ends. The DNA of the CDR3 is TGCGCCAGCAGCCAATGGGCCGTTTCTGGGGCCAACGTCCTGACTTTC. Translation gives CASSQWAVSGANVLTF.

This chain connects TRBV7-8 to TRBJ2-5; TRBD1 might be the D (6 bases). CDR3 length equals 13 residues. CDR1 is SGHVS and CDR2 is FQNEAQ in the germline V gene. Trimming took off 7 bases at V and 5 bases at J, with 14 bases between the two ends. The CDR3 loop is CASTLQGEETQYF. The DNA for the CDR3 is TGTGCCAGCACCCTACAGGGAGAGGAGACCCAGTACTTC.